This TCR beta chain appears in the sequencing data of a study of cytomegalovirus exposure and HLA in healthy donors. CDR1 SGHDT and CDR2 YYEEEE come from the germline V gene. V lost 3 bases and J lost 8; bases outside the gene matches: 2. The CDR3 spans 13 residues. In the case of this clone: Its antigen is unknown.

This table comes from immunoSEQ multiplex PCR, and its TCRdb copy is limited to in-frame clones, with some not included. The table includes tens of thousands of clones, approximately 89% detected once. Broader study findings: As was reported, the classifier diagnosed cytomegalovirus status with high specificity and sensitivity. In vitro experiments confirmed that a few CMV-associated chains were specific for CMV antigens. Researchers counted 180 or so TCR beta chains as cytomegalovirus-associated.

This clonotype was sampled from a woman younger than 30 in good health and CMV-seropositive. Sequenced material: PBMCs. The gene calls are TRBV5-6 and TRBJ1-4; TRBD1 aligns across 9 bases. The CDR3 protein is CASSSDRGEKLFF. The CDR3 coding sequence is TGTGCCAGCAGCTCGGACAGGGGAGAAAAACTGTTTTTT.